The source of this T cell receptor beta chain is a study of cytotoxic CD8 clonotypes in ibrutinib-treated CLL (dated by TCRdb to the early 2020s). Turning to the overall study: The cohort had 11 relapsed/refractory and some 15 treatment-naive patients; approximately 18 were IGHV unmutated. Of the roughly 90 people in the trial, 25 to 30 had longitudinal samples available. Partial responses were observed in about 25 patients and complete responses in 2; after a median follow-up of 68 months, remission was maintained in approximately 14 patients and progression was observed in some twelve. The response samples were drawn at a median of 12 months into treatment, with a range of roughly 6 to 40 months. On average, each sample yielded roughly 250,000 productive templates and about 95,000 productive rearrangements. Every sample from remission and from progressive disease was obtained while the patients were still on ibrutinib. Cryopreserved peripheral blood mononuclear cells were collected at three points: before therapy, at response, and at either sustained remission or disease progression.

Each clonotype received, on average, about 10x coverage in deep resolution sequencing performed on a MiSeq, where the target depth lay between 1 in 1 million and 1 in 200,000 T cells. The immunoSEQ hsTCRB Kit was used to generate the TCR beta libraries. Processing in the source paper ran as follows. The data were analyzed with ImmunoSEQ Analyzer and ImmunoSEQ Data Assistant, and V, D and J gene assignments followed IMGT definitions. Clonality, which ranges from 0 to 1, was calculated as one minus the normalized Shannon entropy of productive rearrangement frequencies. Public clonotype analysis was restricted to overrepresented clonotypes comprising at least 0.05% of each patient's repertoire. About 13 age-matched healthy donor repertoires from immuneACCESS were used as controls for clonality. The clones in this table, taken by TCRdb from immuneACCESS, are in-frame only. Not every clone is retained; where verified, under half of the shortfall comes from an unresolved V gene, and the cause of the rest is unknown. V and J calls and clone size come straight from that table; D and trimming were deduced from the DNA. This sample comprises approximately 90,000 clones, roughly three quarters of them detected only once. Around 23% of the sample is in the top ten clones.

Paper-wide results and their limitations: Sampling times were not matched between patients in sustained remission and patients whose disease was progressing, and lymph node repertoires were not examined. Baseline clonality was found to be higher than that of age-matched healthy donors and was strongly correlated with circulating CD8+ T-cell counts. Public clonotypes were rare and either shrank or stayed stable during treatment, and the rise in clonality at ibrutinib response reflected expansion of private clonotypes. An increase in clonality was observed at ibrutinib response, with clonality remaining stable during sustained remission and falling back toward baseline at progression.

Including the terminal cysteine and phenylalanine, the CDR3 comprises 12 residues. The retained sequence is limited to the CDR3, 36 bases, with the frame set at the first base. CDR1 and CDR2, looked up from the germline V gene, are SQVTM and ANQGSEA. Trimmed from V: 6 bases; trimmed from J: 7 bases; junction bases lacking a gene match: 8. What the time point label conveys for this sample: roughly 25 months on ibrutinib. For TCR beta library preparation, around 1.9 micrograms of genomic DNA were extracted from the cryopreserved PBMCs. Longitudinal blood samples from CLL patients on ibrutinib monotherapy were analyzed using high-throughput TCR beta sequencing. The patients took part in an open-label, single-center phase 2 trial of ibrutinib monotherapy. With regard to this clone: The clone's antigen remains unknown. The input lacks base qualities; no much larger clone sits a single base away.

The TCR sequence derives from a human donor with chronic lymphocytic leukemia. Sequenced material: PBMCs, taken after 24 months of ibrutinib treatment. Recombination connected TRBV29-1 to TRBJ2-5; a stretch of 7 junction bases matches TRBD1. The CDR3 here reads CSVETGKGTQYF. The nucleotides read TGCAGCGTCGAGACAGGGAAGGGGACCCAGTACTTC.